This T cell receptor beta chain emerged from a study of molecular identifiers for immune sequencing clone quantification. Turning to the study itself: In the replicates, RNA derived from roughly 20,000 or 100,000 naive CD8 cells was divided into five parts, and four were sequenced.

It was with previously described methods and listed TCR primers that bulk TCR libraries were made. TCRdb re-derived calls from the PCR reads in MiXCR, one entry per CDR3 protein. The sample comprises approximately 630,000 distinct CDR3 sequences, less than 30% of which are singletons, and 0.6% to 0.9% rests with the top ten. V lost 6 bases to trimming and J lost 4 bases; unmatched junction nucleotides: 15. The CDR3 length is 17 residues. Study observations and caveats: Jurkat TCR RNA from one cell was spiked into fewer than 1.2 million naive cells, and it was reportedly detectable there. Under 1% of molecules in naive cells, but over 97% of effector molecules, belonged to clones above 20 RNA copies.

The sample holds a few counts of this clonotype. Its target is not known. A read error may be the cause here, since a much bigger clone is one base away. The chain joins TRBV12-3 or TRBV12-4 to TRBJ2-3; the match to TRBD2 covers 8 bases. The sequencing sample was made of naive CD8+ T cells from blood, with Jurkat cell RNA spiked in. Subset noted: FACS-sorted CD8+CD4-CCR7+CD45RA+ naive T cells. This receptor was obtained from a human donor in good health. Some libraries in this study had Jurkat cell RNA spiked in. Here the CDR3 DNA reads TGTGCCAGCAGCTACAGCCGGGGGGGGGGCAACCCAGATACGCAGTATTTT. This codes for CASSYSRGGGNPDTQYF.